This T cell receptor beta chain was found in a study of blood T cell repertoires in COVID-19. This table comes from immunoSEQ multiplex PCR, and its TCRdb copy is limited to in-frame clones, with some not included. The sample holds some 220,000 clones; 84% are singletons and the top ten take approximately 10%. This receptor was identified in a man aged 50-60 years with active or convalescent COVID-19. Sequencing was performed on peripheral blood.

The CDR3 sequence: CASSSGTGRANYGYTF. In DNA form, the CDR3 reads TGTGCCAGCAGTAGCGGGACAGGGAGGGCTAACTATGGCTACACCTTC. The J gene is TRBJ1-2, the V gene TRBV27; 9 nucleotides agree with TRBD1. Germline V gene data show CDR1 as MNHEY and CDR2 as SMNVEV (reference sequence). V was clipped by 5 bases and J by 0 bases; unmatched bases: 7. CDR3 size: 16 residues.